This section outlines one T cell receptor beta chain sequence together with its context. At one of its ends the junction is not consistent with the germline gene, which may arise from a read error. This sample is drawn from a study of blood T cells in healthy people across ages. Next came a second PCR, run for about 7 to 12 cycles, which used a sample-barcoded 5' primer along with a J-beta primer mix. One entry per CDR3 protein results from TCRdb running MiXCR on the 5' RACE reads. The sample carries about 1.8 million distinct CDR3 sequences, roughly 52% recorded once. The length of the CDR3 is 15 residues. Germline V lookup: CDR1 MGHRA, CDR2 YSYEKL.

This sequence joins TRBV4-1 and TRBJ2-7; D gene ambiguous. Sequencing was done on a sample of blood. The sequence derives from a woman in her thirties or forties in good health. The CDR3 nucleotides read TGCGCCAGCAGCCGAGGTACAGAGCCCTCCTACGAGCGGTACTTC. Translated, it gives CASSRGTEPSYERYF.